This entry describes one T cell receptor beta chain. Its antigen remains unknown. PCR primers comprised 60 Vbeta and 13 Jbeta primers. Produced via immunoSEQ multiplex PCR; TCRdb's table is partial and in-frame only. The table shows 95,000 to 150,000 clones, with 70% to 80% occurring only once. Germline-derived CDR1 and CDR2 are LNHDA and SQIVND (reference sequence). The CDR3 loop spans 15 amino acids. Trimming cost V 5 bases and J 2 bases, with 12 bases left between them. This entry is derived from a study of cytomegalovirus exposure and HLA in healthy donors. Study results and limitations: Within a later analysis, the majority of CMV-associated TCR beta chains appeared HLA-restricted. Sequencing had likely introduced a cluster of highly shared sequence variants as an artifact. Common viral pathogens (according to a later analysis) appeared linked to several of the most significant clusters.

Sequenced input: PBMCs. The receptor's source is a man aged 35 to 55 in good health and CMV-seronegative. The chain carries TRBV19 and TRBJ2-2; tentative D call: TRBD2 (6 bases). CDR3: CASSLPGLNTGELFF. CDR3 DNA sequence: TGTGCCAGTAGTCTTCCGGGACTCAACACCGGGGAGCTGTTTTTT.